This record concerns one T cell receptor beta chain sequence. Its antigen is not identified. The data stem from a study of cytomegalovirus exposure and HLA in healthy donors. Overall study findings and caveats: A list of 150 to 200 TCR beta chains associated with cytomegalovirus was given.

Germline assignment: CDR1 SGDLS and CDR2 YYNGEE. The CDR3 runs 14 residues. V shed 2 bases and J shed 8 bases, with 13 bases lying between them. Primers: 60 Vbeta forward and 13 Jbeta reverse. Some clones are missing from TCRdb's copy, which holds only in-frame ones; the method was immunoSEQ multiplex PCR. The data show some 180,000 clones, 77% seen once. This sequence originates from an older woman in good health and CMV-seropositive. Sequenced material: PBMCs. The chain links TRBV9 to TRBJ1-4, with unresolved D. DNA for the CDR3: TGTGCCAGCAGCGTTTTCGGGGAAGGGGAAAAACTGTTTTTT. It is translated as CASSVFGEGEKLFF.